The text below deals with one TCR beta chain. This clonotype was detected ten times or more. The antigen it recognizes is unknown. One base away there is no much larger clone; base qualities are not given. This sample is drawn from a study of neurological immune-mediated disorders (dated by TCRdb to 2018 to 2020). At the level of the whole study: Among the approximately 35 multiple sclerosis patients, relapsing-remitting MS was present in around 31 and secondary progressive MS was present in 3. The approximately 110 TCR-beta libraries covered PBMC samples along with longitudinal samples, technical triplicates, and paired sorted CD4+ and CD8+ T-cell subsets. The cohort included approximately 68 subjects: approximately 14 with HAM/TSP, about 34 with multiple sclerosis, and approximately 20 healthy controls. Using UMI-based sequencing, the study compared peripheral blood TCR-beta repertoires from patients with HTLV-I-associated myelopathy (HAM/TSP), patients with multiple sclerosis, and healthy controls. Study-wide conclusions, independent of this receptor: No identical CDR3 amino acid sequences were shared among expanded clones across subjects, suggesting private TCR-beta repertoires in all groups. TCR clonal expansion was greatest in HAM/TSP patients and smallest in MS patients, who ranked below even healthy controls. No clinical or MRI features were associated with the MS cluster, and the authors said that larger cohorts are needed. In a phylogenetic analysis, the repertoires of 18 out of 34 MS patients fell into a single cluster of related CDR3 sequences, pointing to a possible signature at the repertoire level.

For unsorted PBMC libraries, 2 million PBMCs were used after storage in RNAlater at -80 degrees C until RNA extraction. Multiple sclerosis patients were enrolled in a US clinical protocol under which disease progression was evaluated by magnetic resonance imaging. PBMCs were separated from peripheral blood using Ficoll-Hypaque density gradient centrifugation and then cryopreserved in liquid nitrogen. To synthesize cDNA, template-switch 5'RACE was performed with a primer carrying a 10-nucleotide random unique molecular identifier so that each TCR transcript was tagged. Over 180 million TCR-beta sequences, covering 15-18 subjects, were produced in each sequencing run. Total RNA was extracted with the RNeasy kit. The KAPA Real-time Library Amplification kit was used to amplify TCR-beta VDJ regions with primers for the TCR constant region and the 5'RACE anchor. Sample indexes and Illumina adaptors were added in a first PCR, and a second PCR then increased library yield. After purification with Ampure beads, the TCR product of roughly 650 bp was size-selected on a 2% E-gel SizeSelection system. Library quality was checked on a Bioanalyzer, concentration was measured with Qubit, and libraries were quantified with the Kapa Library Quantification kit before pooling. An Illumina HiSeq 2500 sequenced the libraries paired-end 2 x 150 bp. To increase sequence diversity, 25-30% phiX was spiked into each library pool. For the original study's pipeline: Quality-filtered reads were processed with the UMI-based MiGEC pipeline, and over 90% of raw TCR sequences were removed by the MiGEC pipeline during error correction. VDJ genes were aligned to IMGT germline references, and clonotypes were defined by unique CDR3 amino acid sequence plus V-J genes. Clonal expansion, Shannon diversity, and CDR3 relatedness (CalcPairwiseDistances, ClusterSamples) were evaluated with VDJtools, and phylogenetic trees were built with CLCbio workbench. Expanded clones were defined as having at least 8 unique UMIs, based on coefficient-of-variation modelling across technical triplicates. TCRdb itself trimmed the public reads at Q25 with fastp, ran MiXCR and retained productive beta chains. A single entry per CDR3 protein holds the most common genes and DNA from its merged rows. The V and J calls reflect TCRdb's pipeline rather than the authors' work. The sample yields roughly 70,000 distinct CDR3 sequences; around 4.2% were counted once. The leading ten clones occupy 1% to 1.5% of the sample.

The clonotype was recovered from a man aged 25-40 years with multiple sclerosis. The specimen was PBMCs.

The CDR3 amino acid sequence is: CASSSGGRGLYEQYF. The nucleotide sequence is given as TGCGCCAGCAGCTCGGGGGGCAGGGGGCTATACGAGCAGTACTTC. The chain is encoded by TRBV5-1 joined to TRBJ2-7, with a tentative D gene TRBD1 over 8 matching bases. The CDR3 spans 15 residues, from the cysteine through the phenylalanine. Only CDR3 DNA is held: 45 bases, read in frame from base 1. CDR1 SGHRS and CDR2 YFSETQ are derived from the germline V gene. V is reduced by 3 bases and J by 4 bases, leaving a spacing of 17 bases between them.